What follows is one T cell receptor (beta chain) and its context. The antigen is not known. This sample was taken from a study of cytomegalovirus exposure and HLA in healthy donors. Trimming removed 6 bases from V and 5 bases from J; junction bases left unmatched: 18. This CDR3 has 18 residues. Germline V CDR1 and CDR2: MNHEY, SMNVEV (reference sequence). The PCR employed 60 Vbeta primers together with 13 Jbeta primers. Clones were sequenced by immunoSEQ multiplex PCR, and TCRdb holds only the in-frame ones, with some missing. Among approximately 110,000 clones listed, approximately 70% were seen once. Study-wide points: Reportedly, HLA-A and HLA-B alleles of most subjects were accurately predicted from TCR beta. Several of the most significant clusters appeared linked to common viral pathogens, based on a later analysis. Later analysis indicated greater clonal expansion among HLA-associated TCR beta chains than among equally common other chains.

The chain couples TRBV27 to TRBJ1-1; 10 bases are a match to TRBD1. The receptor was derived from a man under 40 in good health and CMV-seropositive. Material for sequencing was PBMCs. CDR3 sequence (DNA): TGTGCCAGCAGCACACTCCGGGACAGGGGAATTAGGGGGACTGAAGCTTTCTTT. Translating it yields CASSTLRDRGIRGTEAFF.